This T cell receptor beta chain was sequenced during a study of cytomegalovirus exposure and HLA in healthy donors. General study findings and limits: Reported performance of the classifier showed diagnosis of cytomegalovirus status with high specificity and sensitivity. There were 150 to 200 TCR beta chains listed as cytomegalovirus-associated.

As for this clone: As yet, its antigen is unknown.

Germline V gives CDR1 SEHNR, CDR2 FQNEAQ (reference sequence). The length of the CDR3 is 16 residues. V was shortened by 5 bases and J by 2 bases, with 18 bases between the two germline ends. Sequencing was performed with immunoSEQ multiplex PCR; in TCRdb, only in-frame clones are kept and a portion is missing. The table lists approximately 160,000 clones, about 82% of them singletons. Sequencing was carried out using PBMCs. The origin of this receptor is a man younger than 45 in good health and CMV-seropositive. This rearrangement joins TRBV7-9 to TRBJ1-1, with unresolved D. The CDR3 loop reads CASSDTLRDGNTEAFF. The CDR3 DNA follows: TGTGCCAGCAGCGACACCCTCCGGGATGGAAACACTGAAGCTTTCTTT.